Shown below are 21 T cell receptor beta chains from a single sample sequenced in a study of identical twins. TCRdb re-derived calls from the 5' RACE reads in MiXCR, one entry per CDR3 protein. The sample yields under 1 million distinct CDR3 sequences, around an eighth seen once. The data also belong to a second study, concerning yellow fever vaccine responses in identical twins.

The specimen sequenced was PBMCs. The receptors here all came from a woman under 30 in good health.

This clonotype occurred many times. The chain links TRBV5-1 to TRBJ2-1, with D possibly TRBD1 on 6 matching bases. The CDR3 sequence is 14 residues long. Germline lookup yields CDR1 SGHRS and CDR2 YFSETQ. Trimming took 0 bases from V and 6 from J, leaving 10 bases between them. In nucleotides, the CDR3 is TGCGCCAGCAGCTTGGGGACAGCGCTCAATGAGCAGTTCTTC. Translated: CASSLGTALNEQFF. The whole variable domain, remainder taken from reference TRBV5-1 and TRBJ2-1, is KAGVTQTPRYLIKTRGQQVTLSCSPISGHRSVSWYQQTPGQGLQFLFEYFSETQRNKGNFPGRFSGRQFSNSRSEMNVSTLELGDSALYLCASSLGTALNEQFFGPGTRLTVL.

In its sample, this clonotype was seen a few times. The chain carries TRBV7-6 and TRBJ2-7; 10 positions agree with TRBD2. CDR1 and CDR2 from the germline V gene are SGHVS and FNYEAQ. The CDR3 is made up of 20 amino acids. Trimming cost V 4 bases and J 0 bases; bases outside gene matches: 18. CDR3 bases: TGTGCCAGCAGCTCAACTAGCGGGAATTGGTTGGGGATGGACTCCTACGAGCAGTACTTC. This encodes CASSSTSGNWLGMDSYEQYF.

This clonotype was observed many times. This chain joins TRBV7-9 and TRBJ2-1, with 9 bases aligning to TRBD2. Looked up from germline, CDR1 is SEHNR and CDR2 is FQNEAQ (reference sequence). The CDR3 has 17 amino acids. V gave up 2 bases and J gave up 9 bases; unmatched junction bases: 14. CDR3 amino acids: CASSLLPASGAVGEQFF. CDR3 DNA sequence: TGTGCCAGCAGCTTACTCCCTGCTAGCGGGGCGGTTGGTGAGCAGTTCTTC.

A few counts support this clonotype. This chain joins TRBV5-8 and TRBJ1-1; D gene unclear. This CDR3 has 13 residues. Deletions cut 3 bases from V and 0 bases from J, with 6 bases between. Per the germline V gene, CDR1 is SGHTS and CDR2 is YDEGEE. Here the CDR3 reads CASSYTLNTEAFF. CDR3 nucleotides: TGTGCCAGCAGCTATACCCTGAACACTGAAGCTTTCTTT.

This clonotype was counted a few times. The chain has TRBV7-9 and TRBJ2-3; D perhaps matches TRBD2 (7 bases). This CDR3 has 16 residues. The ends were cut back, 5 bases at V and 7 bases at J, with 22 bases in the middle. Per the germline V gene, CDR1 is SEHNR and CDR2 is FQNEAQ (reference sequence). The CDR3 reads CASSTTRGASNNTQYF. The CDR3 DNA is TGTGCCAGCAGCACCACACGGGGGGCCAGCAACAATACGCAGTATTTT.

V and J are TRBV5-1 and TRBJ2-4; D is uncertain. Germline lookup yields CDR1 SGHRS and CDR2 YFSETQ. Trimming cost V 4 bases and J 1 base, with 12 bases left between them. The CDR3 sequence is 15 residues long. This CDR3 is CASSEPDAAKNIQYF. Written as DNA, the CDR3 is TGCGCCAGCAGCGAACCGGACGCCGCCAAAAACATTCAGTACTTC. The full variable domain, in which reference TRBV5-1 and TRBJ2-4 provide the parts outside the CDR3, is KAGVTQTPRYLIKTRGQQVTLSCSPISGHRSVSWYQQTPGQGLQFLFEYFSETQRNKGNFPGRFSGRQFSNSRSEMNVSTLELGDSALYLCASSEPDAAKNIQYFGAGTRLSVL.

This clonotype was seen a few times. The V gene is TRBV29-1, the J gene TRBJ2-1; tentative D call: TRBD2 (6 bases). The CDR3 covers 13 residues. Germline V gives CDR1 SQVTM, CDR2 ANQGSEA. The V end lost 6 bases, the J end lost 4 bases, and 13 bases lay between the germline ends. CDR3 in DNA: TGCAGCGTAAGTTCCGGGACTTACAATGAGCAGTTCTTC. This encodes CSVSSGTYNEQFF.

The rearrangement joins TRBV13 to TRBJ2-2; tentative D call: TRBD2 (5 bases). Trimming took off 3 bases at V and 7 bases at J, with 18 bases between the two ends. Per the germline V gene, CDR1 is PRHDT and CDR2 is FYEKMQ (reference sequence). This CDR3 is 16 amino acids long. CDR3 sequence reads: CASSFILASRNGELFF. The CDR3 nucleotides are TGTGCCAGCAGCTTTATCTTAGCGTCTCGGAACGGGGAGCTGTTTTTT.

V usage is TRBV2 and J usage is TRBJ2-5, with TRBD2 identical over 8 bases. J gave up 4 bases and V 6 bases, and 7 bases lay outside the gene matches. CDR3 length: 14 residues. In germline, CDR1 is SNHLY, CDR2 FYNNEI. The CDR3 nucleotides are TGTGCCAGCAGGACGGGAGGGGGAGGAGAGACCCAGTACTTC. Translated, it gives CASRTGGGGETQYF.

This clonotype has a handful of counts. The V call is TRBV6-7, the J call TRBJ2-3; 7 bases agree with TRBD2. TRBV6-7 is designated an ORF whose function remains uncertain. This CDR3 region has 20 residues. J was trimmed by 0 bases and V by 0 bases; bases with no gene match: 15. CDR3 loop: CASSYSKWASGFTSTDTQYF. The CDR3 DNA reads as TGTGCCAGCAGTTACTCGAAGTGGGCTAGCGGCTTCACTAGCACAGATACGCAGTATTTT.

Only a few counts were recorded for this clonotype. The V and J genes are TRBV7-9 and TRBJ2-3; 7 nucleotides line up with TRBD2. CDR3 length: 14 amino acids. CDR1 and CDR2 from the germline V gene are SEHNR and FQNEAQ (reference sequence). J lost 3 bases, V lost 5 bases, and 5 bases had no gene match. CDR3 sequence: CASSGGGNTDTQYF. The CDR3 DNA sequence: TGTGCCAGCAGCGGGGGAGGGAATACAGATACGCAGTATTTT.

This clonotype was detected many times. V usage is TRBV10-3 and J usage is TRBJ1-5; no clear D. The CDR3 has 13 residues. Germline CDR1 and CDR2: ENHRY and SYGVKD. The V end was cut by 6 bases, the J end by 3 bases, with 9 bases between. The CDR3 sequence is CAISSRNNQPQHF. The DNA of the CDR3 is TGTGCCATCAGCAGCAGAAACAATCAGCCCCAGCATTTT.

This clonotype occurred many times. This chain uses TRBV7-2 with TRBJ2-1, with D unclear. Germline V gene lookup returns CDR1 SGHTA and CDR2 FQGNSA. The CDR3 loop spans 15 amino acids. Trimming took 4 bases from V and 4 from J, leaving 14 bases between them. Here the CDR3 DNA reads TGTGCCAGCAGCTCTCCCGGGTCCATTTACAATGAGCAGTTCTTC. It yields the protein CASSSPGSIYNEQFF. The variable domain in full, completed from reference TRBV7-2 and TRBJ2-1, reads GAGVSQSPSNKVTEKGKDVELRCDPISGHTALYWYRQSLGQGLEFLIYFQGNSAPDKSGLPSDRFSAERTGGSVSTLTIQRTQQEDSAVYLCASSSPGSIYNEQFFGPGTRLTVL.

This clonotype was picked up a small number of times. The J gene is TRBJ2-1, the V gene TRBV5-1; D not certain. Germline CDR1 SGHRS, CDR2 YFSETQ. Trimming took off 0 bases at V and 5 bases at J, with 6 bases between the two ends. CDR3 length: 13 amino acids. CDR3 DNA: TGCGCCAGCAGCTTGGATATCGACAATGAGCAGTTCTTC. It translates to CASSLDIDNEQFF.

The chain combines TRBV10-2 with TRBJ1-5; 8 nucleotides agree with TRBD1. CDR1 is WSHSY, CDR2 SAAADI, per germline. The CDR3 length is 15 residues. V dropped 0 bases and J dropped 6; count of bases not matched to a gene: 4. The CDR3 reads CASSESTGVRQPQHF. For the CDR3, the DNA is TGCGCCAGCAGTGAGTCGACAGGGGTTCGTCAGCCCCAGCATTTT.

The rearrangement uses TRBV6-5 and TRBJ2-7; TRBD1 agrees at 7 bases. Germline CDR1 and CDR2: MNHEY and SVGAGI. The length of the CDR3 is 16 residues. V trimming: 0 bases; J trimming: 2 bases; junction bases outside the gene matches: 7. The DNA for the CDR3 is TGTGCCAGCAGTTACTCGAGGGGGCAGGGGACCTACGAGCAGTACTTC. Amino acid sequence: CASSYSRGQGTYEQYF.

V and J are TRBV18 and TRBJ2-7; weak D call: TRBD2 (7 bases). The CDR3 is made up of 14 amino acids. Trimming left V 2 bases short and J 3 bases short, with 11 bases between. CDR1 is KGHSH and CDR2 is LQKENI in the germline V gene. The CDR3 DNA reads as TGTGCCAGCTCACCAGGGGGGGCAGTCTACGAGCAGTACTTC. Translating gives CASSPGGAVYEQYF.

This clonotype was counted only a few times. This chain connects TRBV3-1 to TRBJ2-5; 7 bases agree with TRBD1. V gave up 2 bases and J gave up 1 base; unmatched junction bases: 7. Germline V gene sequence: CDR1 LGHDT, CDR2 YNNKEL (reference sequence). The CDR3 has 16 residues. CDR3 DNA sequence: TGTGCCAGCAGCCAAAGAGGGACAGACCGCCAAGAGACCCAGTACTTC. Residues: CASSQRGTDRQETQYF.

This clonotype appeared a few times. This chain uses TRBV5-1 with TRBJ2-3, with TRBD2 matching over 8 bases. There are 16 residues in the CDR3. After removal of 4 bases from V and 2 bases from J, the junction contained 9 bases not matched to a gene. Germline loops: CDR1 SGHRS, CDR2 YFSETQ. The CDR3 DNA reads TGCGCCAGCAGCCCTGGGATAGCGGGGATCACAGATACGCAGTATTTT. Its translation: CASSPGIAGITDTQYF.

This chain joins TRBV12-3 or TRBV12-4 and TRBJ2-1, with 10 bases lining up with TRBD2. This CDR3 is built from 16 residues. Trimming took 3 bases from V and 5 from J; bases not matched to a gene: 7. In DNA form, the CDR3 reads TGTGCCAGCAGTTTTCTCGTAGCGGGAGGAAACAATGAGCAGTTCTTC. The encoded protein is CASSFLVAGGNNEQFF.

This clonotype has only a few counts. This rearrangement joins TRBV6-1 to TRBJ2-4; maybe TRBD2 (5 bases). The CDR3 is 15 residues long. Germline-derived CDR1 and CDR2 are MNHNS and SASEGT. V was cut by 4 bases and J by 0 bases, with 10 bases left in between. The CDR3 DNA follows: TGTGCCAGCAGTGTCGGGGTCCTAGCCAAAAACATTCAGTACTTC. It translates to CASSVGVLAKNIQYF.